A selection of T cell receptor beta chains follows, all from one sample in a study of cytomegalovirus exposure and HLA in healthy donors. Sequenced by immunoSEQ multiplex PCR; TCRdb stores in-frame clones only, minus some. The top ten clones hold about 14% of a sample with about 220,000 clones, approximately 88% of them seen once. Sequencing used PBMCs. These receptors came from a woman in her 30s in good health and CMV-seropositive. CDR3s leave out the opening cysteine and the closing phenylalanine or tryptophan. The order of the fields is V gene, J gene, CDR3 protein.

TRBV2	TRBJ2-7	ASGWGKTYEQY
TRBV30	TRBJ1-2	AWSEQGRPGT
TRBV4-3	TRBJ1-2	ASSQDESLEGYT
TRBV12-5	TRBJ1-1	ASGFGGYTEAF
TRBV9	TRBJ2-3	ASSVVVSGPTDTQY
TRBV10-1	TRBJ2-3	ASSESGSRPDTQY
TRBV13	TRBJ2-5	ASSSGLAGGETQY
TRBV30	TRBJ1-1	AGRQGSGTEAF
TRBV7-7	TRBJ2-3	ASSLTSDSTDTQY
TRBV5-6	TRBJ2-7	ASSMTGSEQY
TRBV5-1	TRBJ2-7	ASSLGGYEQY
TRBV2	TRBJ2-7	ASSVGLAYEQY
TRBV27	TRBJ1-5	ASRRGDQPQH
TRBV28	TRBJ1-1	ASSLRGQGAKQAF
TRBV27	TRBJ1-5	ASSNIRSSNQPQH
TRBV6-5	TRBJ2-5	ASSYSWTGTETQY
TRBV27	TRBJ2-1	ASSQKSGTGWHEQF
TRBV9	TRBJ2-7	ASSVVGTSGYEQY